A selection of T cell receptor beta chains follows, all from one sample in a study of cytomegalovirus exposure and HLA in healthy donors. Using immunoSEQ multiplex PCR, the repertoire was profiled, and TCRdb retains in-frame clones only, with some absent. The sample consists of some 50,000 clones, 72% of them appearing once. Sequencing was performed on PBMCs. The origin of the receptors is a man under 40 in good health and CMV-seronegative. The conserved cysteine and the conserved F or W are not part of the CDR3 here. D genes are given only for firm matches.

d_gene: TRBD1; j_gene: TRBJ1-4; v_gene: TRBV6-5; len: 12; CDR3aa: ASSYETGGEKLF
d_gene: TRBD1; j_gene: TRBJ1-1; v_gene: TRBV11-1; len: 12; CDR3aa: ASSLGQINTEAF
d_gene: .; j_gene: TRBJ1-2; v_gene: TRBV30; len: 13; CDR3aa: ACGGPWGRSYGYT
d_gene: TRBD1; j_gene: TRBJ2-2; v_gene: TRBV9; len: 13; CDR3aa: ASRKGQGASGELF
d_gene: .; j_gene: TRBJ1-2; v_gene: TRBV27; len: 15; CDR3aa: ASSLAPEGTGENGYT
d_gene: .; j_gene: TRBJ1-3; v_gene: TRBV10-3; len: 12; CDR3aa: AISARGSGNTIY
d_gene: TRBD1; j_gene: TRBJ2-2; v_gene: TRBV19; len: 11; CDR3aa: ASSTRGLGELF
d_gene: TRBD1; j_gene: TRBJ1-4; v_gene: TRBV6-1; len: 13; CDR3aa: ASSEARQGSEKLF
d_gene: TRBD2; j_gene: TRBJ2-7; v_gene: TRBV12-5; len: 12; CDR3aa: ASGLAGRPYEQY
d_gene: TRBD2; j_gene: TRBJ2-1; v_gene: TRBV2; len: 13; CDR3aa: ASSPNRGDYNEQF
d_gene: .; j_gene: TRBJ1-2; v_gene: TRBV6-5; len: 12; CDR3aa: ASSYRVRGYGYT
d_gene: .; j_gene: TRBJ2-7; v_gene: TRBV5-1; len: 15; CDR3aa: ASSLRGLFGAGDEQY
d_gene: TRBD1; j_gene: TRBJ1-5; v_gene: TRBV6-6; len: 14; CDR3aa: ASSWRQGGGNQPQH
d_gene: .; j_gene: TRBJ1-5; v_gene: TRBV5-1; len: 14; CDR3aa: ASSLDGGSFNQPQH
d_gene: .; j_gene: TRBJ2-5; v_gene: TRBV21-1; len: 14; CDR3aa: ASSKFVFEVQETQY
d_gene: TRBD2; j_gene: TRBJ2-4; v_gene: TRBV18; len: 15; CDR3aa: ASSPLKLAGHKNIQY
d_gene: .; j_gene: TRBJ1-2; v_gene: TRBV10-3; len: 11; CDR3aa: AIKAGSVGGYT
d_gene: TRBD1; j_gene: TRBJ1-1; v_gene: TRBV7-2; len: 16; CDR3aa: ASRGVPGRGPLNTEAF
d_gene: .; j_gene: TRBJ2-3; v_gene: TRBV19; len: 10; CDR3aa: ASSARTDTQY
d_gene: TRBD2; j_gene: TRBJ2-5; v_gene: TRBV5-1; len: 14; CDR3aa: ASSLDVAGGQETQY
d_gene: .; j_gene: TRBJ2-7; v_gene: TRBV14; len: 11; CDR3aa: ASSPSRSGRQY
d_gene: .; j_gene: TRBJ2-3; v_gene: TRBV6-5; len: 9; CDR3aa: ATRLTDTQY
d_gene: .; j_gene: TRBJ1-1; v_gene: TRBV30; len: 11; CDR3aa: AWGQGSNTEAF
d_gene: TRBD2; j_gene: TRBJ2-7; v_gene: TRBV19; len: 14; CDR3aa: ASSLSGLAGGNEQY
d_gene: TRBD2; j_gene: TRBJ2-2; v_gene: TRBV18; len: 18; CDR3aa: ASSPKNGLAEPLLHRELF
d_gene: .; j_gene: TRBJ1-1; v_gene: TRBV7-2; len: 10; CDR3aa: ASSLGSPVSF
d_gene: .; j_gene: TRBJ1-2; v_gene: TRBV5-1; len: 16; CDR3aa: ASSLPFSGRALNYGYT
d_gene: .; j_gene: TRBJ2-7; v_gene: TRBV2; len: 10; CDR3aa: ATIRQGYEQY
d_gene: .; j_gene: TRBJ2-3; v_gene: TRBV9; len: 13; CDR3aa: ASSVGVSSTDTQY
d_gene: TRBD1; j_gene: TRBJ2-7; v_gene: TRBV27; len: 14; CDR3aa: ASSPSTGERPYEQY
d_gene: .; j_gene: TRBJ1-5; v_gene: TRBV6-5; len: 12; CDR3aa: ASSPTGFSQPQH
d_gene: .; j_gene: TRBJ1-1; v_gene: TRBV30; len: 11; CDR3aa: AWSVQENTEAF
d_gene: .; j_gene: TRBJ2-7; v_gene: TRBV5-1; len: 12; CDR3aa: ASSLALKSYEQY
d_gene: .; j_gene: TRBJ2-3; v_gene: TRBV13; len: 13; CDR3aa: ASSRVGTSTDTQY
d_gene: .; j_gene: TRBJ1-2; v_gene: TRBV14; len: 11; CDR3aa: ASSQAQGGGYT
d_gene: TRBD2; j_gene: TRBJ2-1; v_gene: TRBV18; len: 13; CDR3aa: ASSLGTTGWNEQF
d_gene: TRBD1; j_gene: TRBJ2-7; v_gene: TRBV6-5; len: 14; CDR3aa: ASSYEIQGATYEQY
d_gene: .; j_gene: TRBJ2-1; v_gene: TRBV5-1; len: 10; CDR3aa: ASSLPGNEQF
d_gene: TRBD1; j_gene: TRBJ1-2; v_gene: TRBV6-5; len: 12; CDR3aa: ASSYGDRVYGYT